The TCR beta chain under discussion was sequenced for a study of blood T cell repertoires in COVID-19. Study overall: PBMCs, B-cell-depleted T cells, or T cells were the source of the cDNA or gDNA that made up the material.

This table comes from immunoSEQ multiplex PCR, and its TCRdb copy is limited to in-frame clones, with some not included. The sample lists about 430,000 clones, roughly 90% occurring once. The study recruited people aged roughly 18 to 100 years across approximately 23 US areas. Participant-reported clinical history was the basis for cohort assignment. The CDR3 sequence is 13 residues long. Trimming pared 6 bases from V and 6 bases from J, leaving 9 bases between. Looked up from germline, CDR1 is MNHEY and CDR2 is SVGAGI. The source material was PBMCs or T cells enriched from blood (not recorded which). This clonotype was obtained from a woman aged 25 to 39 with acute COVID-19. The chain combines TRBV6-5 with TRBJ1-6; tentatively, D is TRBD1 (6 bases). The CDR3 DNA reads TGTGCCAGCAGACAGGGCCTTAATTCACCCCTCCACTTT. Amino acids: CASRQGLNSPLHF.